The 28 T cell receptor beta chains reported below all come from one sample, sequenced in a study of blood T cells in healthy people across ages. For the second PCR, which ran for about 6 to 11 cycles, a sample-barcoded 5' primer and a J-beta primer mix were used. TCRdb analysed the 5' RACE reads with MiXCR anew, one entry per CDR3 protein. The sample yields over a million distinct CDR3 sequences, less than 45% seen once. The sequenced sample consisted of blood. The origin of the receptors is a woman aged 18-29 years in good health.

This clonotype was counted between two and nine times. J is TRBJ2-1 and V is TRBV7-8, with D possibly being TRBD1 (6 bases). CDR3 length: 16 residues. Germline lookup yields CDR1 SGHVS and CDR2 FQNEAQ. V lost 6 bases to trimming and J lost 10 bases, with 25 bases between them. CDR3 sequence (DNA): TGTGCCAGCAGGACTTATCGGGACATGGGGAGAGTGGAGCAGTTCTTC. Its protein product is CASRTYRDMGRVEQFF.

The chain combines TRBV7-2 with TRBJ2-1; D is ambiguous. The last part of the DNA fits TRBJ2-7 better; the J call may be wrong. The CDR3 has 15 amino acids. Germline V gives CDR1 SGHTA, CDR2 FQGNSA. This chain's CDR3 is CASSEDTSSYNEQYF. The CDR3 coding sequence is TGTGCCAGCAGCGAAGACACAAGCTCCTACAATGAGCAGTACTTC.

The rearrangement uses TRBV7-9 and TRBJ2-3; no clear D. The CDR3 is made up of 14 amino acids. V lost 3 bases to trimming and J lost 2 bases, with 9 bases between them. CDR1 SEHNR and CDR2 FQNEAQ come from the germline V gene (reference sequence). The CDR3 coding sequence is TGTGCCAGCAGCTTCCCGGTATCCACAGATACGCAGTATTTT. It is translated as CASSFPVSTDTQYF.

The J gene is TRBJ2-6, the V gene TRBV7-2; no firm D call. This CDR3 region has 13 residues. V was shortened by 8 bases and J by 0 bases, with 5 bases between the two germline ends. Germline values: CDR1 SGHTA, CDR2 FQGNSA. This CDR3 reads CASGPSGANVLTF. The CDR3 DNA follows: TGTGCCAGCGGGCCCTCTGGGGCCAACGTCCTGACTTTC.

The chain uses TRBV4-3 and TRBJ2-3; 9 bases agree with TRBD1. V shed 6 bases, J shed 5 bases, and the junction held 6 bases outside the gene matches. The CDR3 contains 14 residues. Per germline, CDR1 LGHNA and CDR2 YSLEER. Written as DNA, the CDR3 is TGCGCCAGCAGACAGGGGGCGCTCGGAGATACGCAGTATTTT. Protein sequence: CASRQGALGDTQYF.

The rearrangement links TRBV6-1 to TRBJ2-2; D possibly uses TRBD1 or TRBD2 (5 bases each). Germline CDR1 MNHNS, CDR2 SASEGT. The germline V and J ends were trimmed by 6 bases and 1 base, with 15 bases remaining between them. The CDR3 has 16 residues. The CDR3 region is CASRAPGQRNTGELFF. Written as DNA, the CDR3 is TGTGCCAGCAGGGCTCCGGGGCAGAGGAACACCGGGGAGCTGTTTTTT.

This clonotype appeared a few times. The chain recombines TRBV7-9 with TRBJ1-5; D gene ambiguous. V lost 1 base and J lost 6, with 7 bases in between. The CDR3 spans 13 residues. CDR1 and CDR2 from the germline V gene are SEHNR and FQNEAQ (reference sequence). The CDR3 loop reads CASSLVVGQPQHF. For the CDR3, the DNA is TGTGCCAGCAGCTTAGTGGTAGGTCAGCCCCAGCATTTT. Combining the CDR3 with reference TRBV7-9 and TRBJ1-5 gives the whole variable domain DTGVSQNPRHKITKRGQNVTFRCDPISEHNRLYWYRQTLGQGPEFLTYFQNEAQLEKSRLLSDRFSAERPKGSFSTLEIQRTEQGDSAMYLCASSLVVGQPQHFGDGTRLSIL.

This clonotype was seen only a few times. The chain employs TRBV12-3 or TRBV12-4 and TRBJ1-1; 7 bases line up with TRBD1. J lost 4 bases, V lost 8 bases, and 7 bases had no gene match. The CDR3 length is 13 residues. CDR3 loop: CASVRDSPTEAFF. The CDR3 region has the DNA TGTGCCAGCGTACGGGACAGCCCCACTGAAGCTTTCTTT.

The table lists this clonotype with a few counts. This sequence joins TRBV6-4 and TRBJ2-1, with 10 bases identical to TRBD2. The CDR3 has 11 residues. V shed 8 bases and J 14 bases; nucleotides not matched to a gene: 6. Germline CDR1 and CDR2: MRHNA and SNTAGT. The CDR3 DNA is TGTGCCAGCGCTAGCGGGGGCCTTAAGTTCTTC. It codes for CASASGGLKFF.

The chain has TRBV12-5 and TRBJ2-1; TRBD2 agrees at 12 bases. V was clipped by 7 bases and J by 9 bases; unmatched bases: 7. The CDR3 has 14 amino acids. Germline CDR1 reads LGHNT; CDR2 reads FRNRAP. The CDR3 here is CASATSGGSGEQFF. CDR3 sequence (DNA): TGTGCTAGTGCCACTAGCGGGGGGAGCGGTGAGCAGTTCTTC.

This clonotype was observed at least ten times. The chain is built from TRBV28 and TRBJ2-3; tentatively, D is TRBD1 (6 bases). CDR3 length equals 13 residues. Trimming removed 6 bases from V and 0 bases from J, with 7 bases in between. Germline values: CDR1 MDHEN, CDR2 SYDVKM. The CDR3 sequence: CASSDRSTDTQYF. The CDR3 nucleotides are TGTGCCAGCAGCGACAGGAGCACAGATACGCAGTATTTT. Full variable domain (rest looked up from reference TRBV28 and TRBJ2-3): DVKVTQSSRYLVKRTGEKVFLECVQDMDHENMFWYRQDPGLGLRLIYFSYDVKMKEKGDIPEGYSVSREKKERFSLILESASTNQTSMYLCASSDRSTDTQYFGPGTRLTVL.

The CDR3 spells CASSQEKGPKEYF. CDR3 nucleotides: TGCGCCAGCAGCCAAGAGAAGGGACCGAAGGAGTATTTT. The rearrangement joins TRBV4-1 to TRBJ2-3, with D possibly called TRBD1 or TRBD2 (5 bases each). CDR3 length: 13 residues. Per germline, CDR1 MGHRA and CDR2 YSYEKL. V was clipped by 0 bases and J by 13 bases, with 14 bases between them.

This clonotype has only a few counts. CDR3 DNA sequence: TGTGCCAGCATTTCCCTGCCGCCCGTAGCCAAAAACATTCAGTACTTC. Translation: CASISLPPVAKNIQYF. This sequence joins TRBV11-3 and TRBJ2-4; D ambiguous. V was pared by 7 bases and J by 0 bases, with 16 bases between. This CDR3 contains 16 residues. The germline CDR1 and CDR2 sequences are SGHNT and YENEEA.

The rearrangement links TRBV5-1 to TRBJ2-7; D may be TRBD1 or TRBD2 (5 bases each). Trimming removed 4 bases from V and 3 bases from J, with 11 bases in between. CDR1 and CDR2 from the germline V gene are SGHRS and YFSETQ. This CDR3 is 13 amino acids long. CDR3 bases: TGCGCCAGCAGCAAGGGACCGAACTACGAGCAGTACTTC. Its translation: CASSKGPNYEQYF.

As concerns this clonotype: One end of the junction fails to match germline, which may point to a read error. The chain combines TRBV6-5 with TRBJ2-7; D ambiguous. The CDR3 has 13 residues. CDR1 is MNHEY and CDR2 is SVGAGI in the germline V gene. CDR3 amino acids: CASSDSGPDEQYF. The CDR3, as DNA: TGTGCCAGCAGTGACTCGGGTCCCGACGAGCAGTACTTC.

This clonotype was seen more than once but under ten times. The chain recombines TRBV7-2 with TRBJ1-5; no firm D call. This CDR3 comprises 14 residues. From germline, CDR1 is SGHTA and CDR2 FQGNSA. V lost 3 bases to trimming and J lost 1 base, with 7 bases between them. The CDR3 region is CASSLRWSNQPQHF. The CDR3, as DNA: TGTGCCAGCAGCTTGAGATGGAGCAATCAGCCCCAGCATTTT. Using reference TRBV7-2 and TRBJ1-5 for the parts outside the CDR3, the full variable domain is GAGVSQSPSNKVTEKGKDVELRCDPISGHTALYWYRQSLGQGLEFLIYFQGNSAPDKSGLPSDRFSAERTGGSVSTLTIQRTQQEDSAVYLCASSLRWSNQPQHFGDGTRLSIL.

This sequence joins TRBV28 and TRBJ2-3, with 12 bases identical to TRBD2. The CDR3 has 16 amino acids. CDR1 and CDR2 (germline): MDHEN, SYDVKM. After removal of 5 bases from V and 4 bases from J, the junction contained 7 bases not matched to a gene. Written as DNA, the CDR3 is TGTGCCAGCAGTACCAGGACTAGCGGGACCCCAGATACGCAGTATTTT. It encodes CASSTRTSGTPDTQYF.

This clonotype came up a few times. V is TRBV29-1 and J is TRBJ2-7; D unresolved. CDR3 length: 12 residues. The V end lost 7 bases, the J end lost 2 bases, and 12 bases lay between the germline ends. The germline gives CDR1 SQVTM, CDR2 ANQGSEA. The CDR3 here is CSALDAPYEQYF. The CDR3 DNA follows: TGCAGCGCCTTGGACGCACCCTACGAGCAGTACTTC.

This clonotype was seen a single time. The J gene is TRBJ1-2, the V gene TRBV7-9; unclear D gene. Germline lookup yields CDR1 SEHNR and CDR2 FQNEAQ (reference sequence). This CDR3 region has 16 residues. V was pared by 4 bases and J by 0 bases, with 15 bases between. The CDR3 coding sequence is TGTGCCAGCAGCTCAAGCTGGGGAAGTCCTAACTATGGCTACACCTTC. Its translation is CASSSSWGSPNYGYTF.

This clonotype was counted a few times. V usage is TRBV21-1 and J usage is TRBJ1-1. TRBV21-1 is shown as a pseudogene. The length of the CDR3 is 15 residues. This CDR3 is CASSKVPTRSSEAFF. CDR3 in DNA: TGTGCCAGCAGCAAAGTACCGACCCGCAGCTCTGAAGCTTTCTTT.

V usage is TRBV9 and J usage is TRBJ1-1; D is undetermined. The V end lost 0 bases, the J end lost 5 bases, and 11 bases lay between the germline ends. The CDR3 consists of 14 residues. Germline V gene lookup returns CDR1 SGDLS and CDR2 YYNGEE. In DNA form, the CDR3 reads TGTGCCAGCAGCGTAGACGTCGTGGGGACTGAAGCTTTCTTT. It codes for CASSVDVVGTEAFF.

The rearrangement joins TRBV6-2 or TRBV6-3 to TRBJ1-5; the D gene is possibly TRBD1 (6 bases). Germline CDR1 reads MNHEY; CDR2 reads SVGEGT. The CDR3 runs to 14 residues. With 5 bases removed from V and 6 bases from J, the gap between germline ends came to 14 bases. CDR3 residues: CASSNRDISQPQHF. CDR3 in DNA: TGTGCCAGCAGTAACCGGGACATTTCTCAGCCCCAGCATTTT.

This chain connects TRBV20-1 to TRBJ2-7; possible D gene TRBD2, 5 bases. CDR3 length: 15 residues. Trimming left V 0 bases short and J 2 bases short, with 14 bases between. Per the germline V gene, CDR1 is DFQATT and CDR2 is SNEGSKA (reference sequence). The CDR3 here is CSAREGSGGAYEQYF. CDR3 DNA: TGCAGTGCTAGAGAGGGGTCAGGAGGCGCCTACGAGCAGTACTTC.

This chain connects TRBV7-9 to TRBJ2-6, with 12 bases matching TRBD1. The CDR3 totals 17 residues. CDR1 and CDR2 from the germline V gene are SEHNR and FQNEAQ (reference sequence). The J segment lost 4 bases and the V segment lost 6 bases, leaving 7 bases of the junction unmatched. CDR3 loop: CASSFRDRGLGANVLTF. For the CDR3, the DNA is TGTGCCAGCAGTTTCCGGGACAGGGGGCTCGGGGCCAACGTCCTGACTTTC.

Only a few counts were recorded for this clonotype. This rearrangement joins TRBV27 to TRBJ2-5; TRBD2 matches at 11 bases. Germline CDR1 and CDR2: MNHEY and SMNVEV (reference sequence). V lost 3 bases to trimming and J lost 0 bases; unmatched junction nucleotides: 15. The length of the CDR3 is 20 residues. The CDR3 DNA is TGTGCCAGCAGTTTCTCCCCCCCCGTGCTAGCGGGGGGCAACCAAGAGACCCAGTACTTC. Its translation: CASSFSPPVLAGGNQETQYF.

This rearrangement joins TRBV30 to TRBJ1-2; 7 bases align to TRBD1. In germline, CDR1 is GTSNPN, CDR2 SVGIG (reference sequence). The CDR3 consists of 11 residues. Trimming at V came to 5 bases and at J to 8 bases, leaving 5 bases not matched to a gene. This chain's CDR3 is CAWDRVDGYTF. DNA of the CDR3: TGTGCCTGGGACAGGGTAGACGGCTACACCTTC.

The chain joins TRBV28 to TRBJ1-1; 10 nucleotides match TRBD1. This CDR3 has 15 amino acids. The junction had 3 bases not matched to a gene; V was cut back by 1 base and J by 4 bases. Germline values: CDR1 MDHEN, CDR2 SYDVKM. DNA for the CDR3: TGTGCCAGCAGTTTATTGGGGACAGGGGTCACTGAAGCTTTCTTT. Encoded protein: CASSLLGTGVTEAFF.

A few counts support this clonotype. The rearrangement joins TRBV6-5 to TRBJ2-3, with a tentative D call TRBD2 (5 bases). V lost 5 bases and J 7 bases, leaving 19 bases between the germline ends. Germline loops: CDR1 MNHEY, CDR2 SVGAGI. CDR3 length: 15 amino acids. The chain's CDR3 is CASSPQTKRWNTQYF. In DNA, the CDR3 is TGTGCCAGCAGTCCCCAGACTAAAAGGTGGAATACGCAGTATTTT.